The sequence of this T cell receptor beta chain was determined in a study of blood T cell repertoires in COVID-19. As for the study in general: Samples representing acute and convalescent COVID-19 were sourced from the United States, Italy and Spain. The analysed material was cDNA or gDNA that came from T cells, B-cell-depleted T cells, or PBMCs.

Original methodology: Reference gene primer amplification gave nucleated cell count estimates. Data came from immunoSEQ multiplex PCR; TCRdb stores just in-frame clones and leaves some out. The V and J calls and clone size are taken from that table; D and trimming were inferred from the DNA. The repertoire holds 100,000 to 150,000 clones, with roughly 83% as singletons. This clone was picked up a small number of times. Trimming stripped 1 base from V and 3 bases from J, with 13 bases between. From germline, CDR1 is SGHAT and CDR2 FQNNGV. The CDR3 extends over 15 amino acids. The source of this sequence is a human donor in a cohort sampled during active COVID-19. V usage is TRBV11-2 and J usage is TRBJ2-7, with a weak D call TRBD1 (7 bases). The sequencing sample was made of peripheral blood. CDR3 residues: CASSLGRGQGYEQYF. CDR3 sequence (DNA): TGTGCCAGCAGCTTAGGGAGGGGGCAAGGCTACGAGCAGTACTTC.